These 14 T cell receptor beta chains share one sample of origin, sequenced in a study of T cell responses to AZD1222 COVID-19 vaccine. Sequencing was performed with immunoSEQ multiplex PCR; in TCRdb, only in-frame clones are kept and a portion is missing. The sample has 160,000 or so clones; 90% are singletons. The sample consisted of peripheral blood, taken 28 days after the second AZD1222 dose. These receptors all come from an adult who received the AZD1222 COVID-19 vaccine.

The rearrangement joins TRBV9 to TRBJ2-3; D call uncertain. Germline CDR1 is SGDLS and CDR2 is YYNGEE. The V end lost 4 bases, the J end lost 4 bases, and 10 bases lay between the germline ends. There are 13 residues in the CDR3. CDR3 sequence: CASSPLRSDTQYF. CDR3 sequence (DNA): TGTGCCAGCAGCCCGCTCCGTTCAGATACGCAGTATTTT. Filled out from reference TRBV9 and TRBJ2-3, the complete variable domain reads DSGVTQTPKHLITATGQRVTLRCSPRSGDLSVYWYQQSLDQGLQFLIQYYNGEERAKGNILERFSAQQFPDLHSELNLSSLELGDSALYFCASSPLRSDTQYFGPGTRLTVL.

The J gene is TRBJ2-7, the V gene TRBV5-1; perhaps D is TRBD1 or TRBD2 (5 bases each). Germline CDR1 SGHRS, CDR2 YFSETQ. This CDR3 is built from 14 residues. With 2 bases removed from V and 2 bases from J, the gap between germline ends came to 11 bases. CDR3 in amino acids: CASSFGTDTYEQYF. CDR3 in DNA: TGCGCCAGCAGCTTCGGGACGGATACCTACGAGCAGTACTTC.

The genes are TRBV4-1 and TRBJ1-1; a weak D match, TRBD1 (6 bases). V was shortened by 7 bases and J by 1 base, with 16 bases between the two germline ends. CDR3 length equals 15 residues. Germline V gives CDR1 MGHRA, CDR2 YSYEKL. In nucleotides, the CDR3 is TGCGCCAGCAACCTGGGGGCAGGTGGGAACACTGAAGCTTTCTTT. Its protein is CASNLGAGGNTEAFF.

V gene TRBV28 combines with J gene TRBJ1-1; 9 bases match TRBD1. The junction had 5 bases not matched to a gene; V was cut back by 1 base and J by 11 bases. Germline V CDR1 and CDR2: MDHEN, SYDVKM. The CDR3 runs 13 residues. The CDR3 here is CASSLYGQGNAFF. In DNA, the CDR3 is TGTGCCAGCAGTTTATACGGACAGGGGAACGCTTTCTTT.

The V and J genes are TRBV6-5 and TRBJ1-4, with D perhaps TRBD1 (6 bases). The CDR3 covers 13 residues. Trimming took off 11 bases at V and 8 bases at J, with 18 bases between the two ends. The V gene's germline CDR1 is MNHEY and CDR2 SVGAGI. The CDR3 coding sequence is TGTGCCGAGGGCGGGGAAAGGGGGGAAAAACTGTTTTTT. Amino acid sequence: CAEGGERGEKLFF.

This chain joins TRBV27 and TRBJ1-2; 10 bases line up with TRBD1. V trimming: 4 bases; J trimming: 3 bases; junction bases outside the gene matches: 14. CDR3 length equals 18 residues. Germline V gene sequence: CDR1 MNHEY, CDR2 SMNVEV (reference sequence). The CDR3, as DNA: TGTGCCAGCAGTTCCACTCCTGCCGGGACAGGGGCCTACTATGGCTACACCTTC. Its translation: CASSSTPAGTGAYYGYTF.

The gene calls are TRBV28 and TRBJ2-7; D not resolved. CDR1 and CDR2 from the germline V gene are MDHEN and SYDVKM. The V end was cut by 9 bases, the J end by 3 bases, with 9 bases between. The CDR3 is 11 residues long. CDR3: CASGQVYEQYF. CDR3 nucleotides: TGTGCCAGTGGCCAGGTCTACGAGCAGTACTTC.

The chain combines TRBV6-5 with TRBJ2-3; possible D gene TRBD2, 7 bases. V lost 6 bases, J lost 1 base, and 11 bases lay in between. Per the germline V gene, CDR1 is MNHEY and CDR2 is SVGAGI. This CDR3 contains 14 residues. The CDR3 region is CASSRGAGTDTQYF. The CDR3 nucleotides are TGTGCCAGCAGCCGGGGGGCCGGCACAGATACGCAGTATTTT.

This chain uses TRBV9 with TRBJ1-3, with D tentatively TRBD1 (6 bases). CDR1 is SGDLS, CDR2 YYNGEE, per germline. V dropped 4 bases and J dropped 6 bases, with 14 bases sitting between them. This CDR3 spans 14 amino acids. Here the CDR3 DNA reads TGTGCCAGCAGCCCCGGGGGGCGAATAAACACCATATATTTT. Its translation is CASSPGGRINTIYF.

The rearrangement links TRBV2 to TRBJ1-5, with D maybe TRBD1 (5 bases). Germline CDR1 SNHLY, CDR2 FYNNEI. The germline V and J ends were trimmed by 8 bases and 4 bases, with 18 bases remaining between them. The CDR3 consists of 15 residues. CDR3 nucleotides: TGTGCCAGCGAGGTCTCTCGTCGGGGGAATCAGCCCCAGCATTTT. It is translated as CASEVSRRGNQPQHF.

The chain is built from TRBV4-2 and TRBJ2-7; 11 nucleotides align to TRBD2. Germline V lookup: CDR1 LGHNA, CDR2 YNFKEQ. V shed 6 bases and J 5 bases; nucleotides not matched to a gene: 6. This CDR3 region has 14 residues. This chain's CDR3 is CASSKGSGRDEQYF. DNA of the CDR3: TGTGCCAGCAGTAAGGGTAGCGGGAGGGACGAGCAGTACTTC.

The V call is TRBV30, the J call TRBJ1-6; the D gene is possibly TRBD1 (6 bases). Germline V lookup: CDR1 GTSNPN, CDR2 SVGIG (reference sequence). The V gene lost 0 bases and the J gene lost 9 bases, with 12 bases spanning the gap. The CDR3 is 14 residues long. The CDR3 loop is CAWSVTGSGSPLHF. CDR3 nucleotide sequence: TGTGCCTGGAGTGTAACAGGGTCGGGTTCACCCCTCCACTTT.

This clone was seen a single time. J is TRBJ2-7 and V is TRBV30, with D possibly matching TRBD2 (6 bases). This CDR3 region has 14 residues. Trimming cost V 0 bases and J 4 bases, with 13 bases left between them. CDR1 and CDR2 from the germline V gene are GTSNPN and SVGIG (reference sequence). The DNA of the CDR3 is TGTGCCTGGAGTGTCTGGGGGGAGAGTTACGAGCAGTACTTC. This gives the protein CAWSVWGESYEQYF.

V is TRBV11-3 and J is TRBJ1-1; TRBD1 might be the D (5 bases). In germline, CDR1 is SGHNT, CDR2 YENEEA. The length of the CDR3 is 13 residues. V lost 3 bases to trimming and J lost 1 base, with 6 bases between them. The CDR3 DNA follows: TGTGCCAGCAGCTTTAGGGGGAACACTGAAGCTTTCTTT. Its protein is CASSFRGNTEAFF.